This is a list of T cell receptor beta chains from one sample in a study of neoadjuvant anti-PD-1 for oral cavity cancer. Generated by immunoSEQ multiplex PCR, the TCRdb table keeps only in-frame clones and is missing some. Among 65,000 to 95,000 clones, about 84% were seen once, and the ten largest hold 2.5% to 4%. The sequences come from PBMCs, collected before nivolumab (anti-PD-1) treatment. Every receptor here comes from a person between 40 and 85 years old with oral cavity squamous cell carcinoma. CDR3s leave out the opening cysteine and the closing phenylalanine or tryptophan. The order of the fields is CDR3 protein, V gene, CDR3 length, J gene.

CDR3: AWGTSGLRSYEQY
V: TRBV30
length: 13
J: TRBJ2-7

CDR3: ASSFPDNSSYEQY
V: TRBV7-4
length: 13
J: TRBJ2-7

CDR3: SVVGGGAASYEQY
V: TRBV29-1
length: 13
J: TRBJ2-7

CDR3: ASSSTTGQGNEKLF
V: TRBV5-1
length: 14
J: TRBJ1-4

CDR3: ASRPERETQY
V: TRBV2
length: 10
J: TRBJ2-5

CDR3: SARKGIGSG
V: TRBV20-1
length: 9
J: TRBJ1-2

CDR3: ASSPIAGVGTDTQY
V: TRBV18
length: 14
J: TRBJ2-3

CDR3: AQIGQAGVGAF
V: TRBV30
length: 11
J: TRBJ1-1

CDR3: ASSSSGGSYNEQF
V: TRBV6-5
length: 13
J: TRBJ2-1

CDR3: ASSHHRVFQETQY
V: TRBV11-1
length: 13
J: TRBJ2-5

CDR3: ACLRGAGNTIY
V: TRBV30
length: 11
J: TRBJ1-3

CDR3: ASSSYGEKETQY
V: TRBV11-3
length: 12
J: TRBJ2-5

CDR3: ASSQEAGQGLETQY
V: TRBV4-2
length: 14
J: TRBJ2-5

CDR3: ASSLVADRAEQF
V: TRBV7-9
length: 12
J: TRBJ2-1

CDR3: ASRRGLAGRRGEQY
V: TRBV28
length: 14
J: TRBJ2-7

CDR3: ASSYGQSYEQY
V: TRBV6-6
length: 11
J: TRBJ2-7

CDR3: ASSLTGGGKNEQY
V: TRBV7-3
length: 13
J: TRBJ2-7

CDR3: ASSVGGGSYNEQF
V: TRBV25-1
length: 13
J: TRBJ2-1

CDR3: ASSIDFGDRYGYT
V: TRBV19
length: 13
J: TRBJ1-2

CDR3: ASSVARQGGGYT
V: TRBV9
length: 12
J: TRBJ1-2

CDR3: ASSLSGTGPMNTEAF
V: TRBV28
length: 15
J: TRBJ1-1

CDR3: ASSLLEETQY
V: TRBV7-8
length: 10
J: TRBJ2-5

CDR3: ASSVWASGVTDTQY
V: TRBV9
length: 14
J: TRBJ2-3

CDR3: ATGGIRGSYEQY
V: TRBV10-3
length: 12
J: TRBJ2-7

CDR3: ASSLPGNIYEQY
V: TRBV5-1
length: 12
J: TRBJ2-7

CDR3: AWSDGGIGETQY
V: TRBV30
length: 12
J: TRBJ2-5

CDR3: ASSQDQTYEQY
V: TRBV6-6
length: 11
J: TRBJ2-7

CDR3: SVGTGSVTDTQY
V: TRBV29-1
length: 12
J: TRBJ2-3

CDR3: AWSAWGNTGNTIY
V: TRBV30
length: 13
J: TRBJ1-3

CDR3: ASSYGSNQPQH
V: TRBV7-8
length: 11
J: TRBJ1-5

CDR3: SVSSGSISSYNEQF
V: TRBV29-1
length: 14
J: TRBJ2-1

CDR3: SAYGTGPYAEAF
V: TRBV29-1
length: 12
J: TRBJ1-1

CDR3: ASSLSSYEQY
V: TRBV2
length: 10
J: TRBJ2-7

CDR3: ASSESRTSGRGDTQY
V: TRBV10-1
length: 15
J: TRBJ2-3

CDR3: ASSEEGEGEAF
V: TRBV6-4
length: 11
J: TRBJ1-1

CDR3: AISEGSEQY
V: TRBV10-3
length: 9
J: TRBJ2-7

CDR3: ASARGRGEQF
V: TRBV10-1
length: 10
J: TRBJ2-1

CDR3: AWSVRQAETQY
V: TRBV30
length: 11
J: TRBJ2-5